The 6 T cell receptor beta chains below come from one sample, sequenced in a study of blood T cell repertoires in COVID-19. Produced via immunoSEQ multiplex PCR; TCRdb's table is partial and in-frame only. The sample records under 350,000 clones, roughly 90% being singletons. What was sequenced was peripheral blood. The receptors derive from a man aged 40-49 years with acute or convalescent COVID-19.

The V and J genes are TRBV2 and TRBJ2-7, with 13 bases matching TRBD2. The CDR3 length is 14 residues. V shed 4 bases and J 5 bases; nucleotides not matched to a gene: 2. Germline V CDR1 and CDR2: SNHLY, FYNNEI. CDR3 sequence (DNA): TGTGCCAGCAGTGTTGGGACTAGCGGGGACGAGCAGTACTTC. Encoded protein: CASSVGTSGDEQYF.

This rearrangement joins TRBV7-2 to TRBJ2-7; D not resolved. Germline CDR1 SGHTA, CDR2 FQGNSA. The V gene lost 5 bases and the J gene lost 0 bases, with 8 bases spanning the gap. This CDR3 has 13 residues. The chain's CDR3 is CASSPSDSYEQYF. CDR3 nucleotides: TGTGCCAGCAGCCCCTCAGACTCCTACGAGCAGTACTTC.

The CDR3 loop reads CASSFPGSRNTGELFF. The CDR3 region has the DNA TGTGCCAGCAGCTTCCCGGGATCGAGGAACACCGGGGAGCTGTTTTTT. V is TRBV5-4 and J is TRBJ2-2, with TRBD2 as a possible D gene (5 bases). The germline V and J ends were trimmed by 2 bases and 1 base, with 12 bases remaining between them. Germline values: CDR1 SGHNT, CDR2 YYREEE (reference sequence). The CDR3 consists of 16 residues.

The V call is TRBV27, the J call TRBJ1-6; TRBD1 matches 10 bases. CDR1 is MNHEY, CDR2 SMNVEV, per germline (reference sequence). The length of the CDR3 is 15 residues. Losses at the gene ends were 5 bases for V and 10 bases for J; bases not matched to a gene: 8. The CDR3 DNA reads TGTGCCAGCAGTACATGGACAGGGGGTAGGTCACCCCTCCACTTT. Protein: CASSTWTGGRSPLHF.

The chain couples TRBV5-1 to TRBJ1-4; no clear D gene. Germline V gives CDR1 SGHRS, CDR2 YFSETQ. The CDR3 is 15 residues long. The ends were cut back, 3 bases at V and 3 bases at J, with 12 bases in the middle. CDR3 sequence reads: CASSSDGLANEKLFF. In DNA form, the CDR3 reads TGCGCCAGCAGCTCGGACGGACTAGCTAATGAAAAACTGTTTTTT.

The chain uses TRBV2 and TRBJ1-3, with D tentatively TRBD1 (5 bases). The germline V and J ends were trimmed by 3 bases and 4 bases, with 7 bases remaining between them. Germline CDR1 SNHLY, CDR2 FYNNEI. This CDR3 has 13 residues. The CDR3 spells CASSERGGNTIYF. Written as DNA, the CDR3 is TGTGCCAGCAGTGAGCGGGGCGGAAACACCATATATTTT. The full variable domain, its missing parts supplied by reference TRBV2 and TRBJ1-3, is EPEVTQTPSHQVTQMGQEVILRCVPISNHLYFYWYRQILGQKVEFLVSFYNNEISEKSEIFDDQFSVERPDGSNFTLKIRSTKLEDSAMYFCASSERGGNTIYFGEGSWLTVV.